The T cell receptor (beta chain) under discussion was sequenced for a study of Tregs in tolerant kidney transplant recipients. Unstimulated regulatory T cells (CD4+CD25+CD127-), CD4+CD25- non-regulatory cells, CD4 and CD8 cells were FACS-sorted from thawed PBMCs. Study findings and constraints: Tregs expanded with activated donor B cells seemed most donor-specific. Changing PCR primers prevented nucleotide comparison between some patients' samples.

Some clones are missing from TCRdb's copy, which holds only in-frame ones; the method was immunoSEQ multiplex PCR. The data contain fewer than 100,000 clones, 90% to 95% of them seen just once; the ten biggest clones take up 0.35% to 0.55%. With respect to this clone: Its target is not known.

Germline V gene lookup returns CDR1 MNHEY and CDR2 SMNVEV (reference sequence). Trimming removed 7 bases from V and 5 bases from J, with 10 bases in between. This CDR3 has 12 amino acids. This rearrangement joins TRBV27 to TRBJ2-3, with a possible D match to TRBD2 (5 bases). The sample in question was CD4+ T cells from blood, obtained before the transplant. The source of this sequence is a human donor who received a combined kidney and bone marrow transplant. The chain's CDR3 is CASKPGGDTQYF. The CDR3 nucleotides are TGTGCCAGCAAACCCGGAGGAGATACGCAGTATTTT.